One sample yielded the 29 T cell receptor beta chains listed below, sequenced in a study of blood T cell repertoires in COVID-19. Assay: immunoSEQ multiplex PCR; the TCRdb copy retains only in-frame clones and omits some. The sample holds about 270,000 clones; 86% are singletons and the top ten take approximately 6%. Sequencing was done on a sample of peripheral blood. These receptor sequences come from a woman older than 75 with COVID-19, enrolled during active disease.

V is TRBV10-1 and J is TRBJ1-4, with TRBD1 identical over 8 bases. After removal of 4 bases from V and 8 bases from J, the junction contained 6 bases not matched to a gene. The CDR3 sequence is 14 residues long. CDR1 and CDR2 (germline): WNHNN, SYGVQD (reference sequence). This chain's CDR3 is CASSAGTGKEKLFF. CDR3 DNA sequence: TGCGCCAGCAGTGCCGGGACAGGAAAGGAAAAACTGTTTTTT.

The rearrangement joins TRBV14 to TRBJ1-3; D is unclear. V was clipped by 4 bases and J by 0 bases, with 7 bases between them. The CDR3 runs 14 residues. CDR1 SGHDN and CDR2 FVKESK come from the germline V gene. The CDR3 DNA follows: TGTGCCAGCAGCCCGACAAGCTCTGGAAACACCATATATTTT. It codes for CASSPTSSGNTIYF.

This clone was counted only a few times. The CDR3 nucleotides read TGTGCCAGTAGTACAGTCTATGGCTACACCTTC. Residues: CASSTVYGYTF. V usage is TRBV19 and J usage is TRBJ1-2; D ambiguous. Germline V gives CDR1 LNHDA, CDR2 SQIVND (reference sequence). CDR3 size: 11 residues. V lost 4 bases, J lost 4 bases, and 4 bases lay in between.

This rearrangement joins TRBV7-8 to TRBJ1-4, with TRBD1 identical over 10 bases. CDR3 length: 16 amino acids. With 2 bases clipped from V and 7 bases from J, the junction kept 7 bases outside the gene matches. Germline V gene data show CDR1 as SGHVS and CDR2 as FQNEAQ. CDR3 nucleotide sequence: TGTGCCAGCAGCTTATCTGGACAGGGGGGACTTGAAAAACTGTTTTTT. Translating gives CASSLSGQGGLEKLFF.

The V and J genes are TRBV27 and TRBJ2-7; a possible D gene is TRBD1 (6 bases). V dropped 5 bases and J dropped 5 bases, with 10 bases sitting between them. The CDR3 covers 12 residues. CDR1 and CDR2 (germline): MNHEY, SMNVEV (reference sequence). CDR3 residues: CASSLTGNEQYF. The CDR3 DNA reads as TGTGCCAGCAGTCTTACAGGGAACGAGCAGTACTTC.

This chain joins TRBV29-1 and TRBJ2-5; tentatively, D is TRBD2 (6 bases). In germline, CDR1 is SQVTM, CDR2 ANQGSEA. There are 14 residues in the CDR3. The germline V and J ends were trimmed by 4 bases and 5 bases, with 17 bases remaining between them. The DNA of the CDR3 is TGCAGCGTTGTCTTGGGGGACTCTCCTGAGACCCAGTACTTC. It is translated as CSVVLGDSPETQYF.

In its sample, this clone was seen once. The chain carries TRBV6-1 and TRBJ2-7, with D perhaps TRBD2 (6 bases). Germline loops: CDR1 MNHNS, CDR2 SASEGT. The V gene lost 1 base and the J gene lost 3 bases, with 10 bases spanning the gap. The length of the CDR3 is 14 residues. CDR3 region: CASSEGGGFYEQYV. The DNA of the CDR3 is TGTGCCAGCAGTGAAGGGGGAGGATTCTACGAGCAGTACGTC.

The chain carries TRBV28 and TRBJ1-2; 7 bases fit TRBD1. Germline lookup yields CDR1 MDHEN and CDR2 SYDVKM. The CDR3 length is 13 residues. The V segment lost 6 bases and the J segment 3 bases; nucleotides outside the gene matches: 4. The CDR3 region is CASRTTGHYGYTF. In DNA form, the CDR3 reads TGTGCCAGCAGAACGACAGGGCACTATGGCTACACCTTC.

Note on this clone: The sample contains more than one DNA sequence encoding this CDR3. This sequence joins TRBV18 and TRBJ1-5; the match to TRBD1 covers 9 bases. This CDR3 comprises 15 residues. The V and J ends lost 3 bases and 4 bases, in that order; junction bases with no gene match: 4. CDR1 is KGHSH and CDR2 is LQKENI in the germline V gene. The CDR3 protein is CASSPDRGGNQPQHF. CDR3 nucleotide sequence: TGTGCCAGCTCACCCGACAGGGGGGGGAATCAGCCCCAGCATTTT.

This rearrangement joins TRBV18 to TRBJ1-1; D gene unclear. Germline-derived CDR1 and CDR2 are KGHSH and LQKENI. Trimming shortened V by 4 bases and J by 0 bases, and 9 bases separated the two germline ends. CDR3 length equals 14 residues. DNA for the CDR3: TGTGCCAGCTCACGCGGAGGTTTGAACACTGAAGCTTTCTTT. Translation: CASSRGGLNTEAFF. Drawing the rest from reference TRBV18 and TRBJ1-1, the complete variable domain is NAGVMQNPRHLVRRRGQEARLRCSPMKGHSHVYWYRQLPEEGLKFMVYLQKENIIDESGMPKERFSAEFPKEGPSILRIQQVVRGDSAAYFCASSRGGLNTEAFFGQGTRLTVV.

The V and J genes are TRBV18 and TRBJ1-6, with D uncertain. There are 12 residues in the CDR3. Germline V gene sequence: CDR1 KGHSH, CDR2 LQKENI. The germline V and J ends were trimmed by 3 bases and 8 bases, with 5 bases remaining between them. The CDR3 nucleotides read TGTGCCAGCTCACCTGAGGATTCACCCCTCCACTTT. It encodes CASSPEDSPLHF.

V usage is TRBV3-1 (or the pseudogene TRBV3-2) and J usage is TRBJ2-3; 7 bases are shared with TRBD2. With 0 bases clipped from V and 2 bases from J, the junction kept 5 bases outside the gene matches. Germline values: CDR1 LGHDT, CDR2 YNNKEL (reference sequence). The CDR3 length is 16 residues. Here the CDR3 reads CASSQDFGGTTDTQYF. In DNA form, the CDR3 reads TGTGCCAGCAGCCAAGATTTCGGGGGGACCACAGATACGCAGTATTTT.

The CDR3 DNA reads as TGTGCCAGCAGCCCTCACCCCTACCAATATGGCTACACCTTC. Protein product: CASSPHPYQYGYTF. V and J are TRBV7-2 and TRBJ1-2, with D hard to call. CDR3 length equals 14 residues. Germline V lookup: CDR1 SGHTA, CDR2 FQGNSA. V lost 5 bases and J lost 5, with 15 bases in between.

The CDR3 DNA sequence: TGTGCCAGCAGCGTAGAGTGGGGGCCATCCTACGAGCAGTACTTC. Amino acids: CASSVEWGPSYEQYF. The rearrangement links TRBV9 to TRBJ2-7, with a tentative D call TRBD1 (6 bases). V lost 0 bases to trimming and J lost 1 base, with 11 bases between them. Germline V lookup: CDR1 SGDLS, CDR2 YYNGEE. CDR3 length: 15 residues.

The chain recombines TRBV2 with TRBJ2-7; D remains ambiguous. Between the trimmed V and J ends, which lost 4 bases and 4 bases, there was a span of 11 bases. Germline V CDR1 and CDR2: SNHLY, FYNNEI. The CDR3 consists of 13 residues. The CDR3 region is CASSGGVLYEQYV. CDR3 in DNA: TGTGCCAGCAGTGGTGGAGTTCTATACGAGCAGTACGTC.

A few counts support this clone. The J gene is TRBJ1-1, the V gene TRBV27; 8 bases are shared with TRBD1. In germline, CDR1 is MNHEY, CDR2 SMNVEV (reference sequence). The CDR3 totals 16 residues. V dropped 2 bases and J dropped 6; count of bases not matched to a gene: 11. The CDR3 coding sequence is TGTGCCAGCAGTTTAAGCAGGGGGCAAGGTAAGGCTGAAGCTTTCTTT. This encodes CASSLSRGQGKAEAFF.

The chain couples TRBV2 to TRBJ2-2; D call uncertain. Deletions cut 8 bases from V and 2 bases from J, with 12 bases between. This CDR3 has 14 residues. Germline values: CDR1 SNHLY, CDR2 FYNNEI. DNA for the CDR3: TGTGCCAGCGTTTTCTCAGAAAACACCGGGGAGCTGTTTTTT. This gives the protein CASVFSENTGELFF.

The CDR3 loop reads CASRGGWGAGNTIYF. Here the CDR3 DNA reads TGTGCCAGCAGAGGCGGGTGGGGGGCTGGAAACACCATATATTTT. V is TRBV6-5 and J is TRBJ1-3, with D maybe TRBD1 (5 bases). This CDR3 spans 15 amino acids. Trimming cost V 6 bases and J 2 bases, with 14 bases left between them. Germline lookup yields CDR1 MNHEY and CDR2 SVGAGI.

The genes are TRBV5-1 and TRBJ2-1; D is possibly TRBD2 (5 bases). Germline V gives CDR1 SGHRS, CDR2 YFSETQ. The V gene lost 4 bases and the J gene lost 9 bases, with 11 bases spanning the gap. The CDR3 covers 12 residues. The CDR3 DNA is TGCGCCAGCAGCAGACGGGGTAGTGAGCAGTTCTTC. It is translated as CASSRRGSEQFF.

The chain has TRBV3-1 (or the pseudogene TRBV3-2) and TRBJ1-3, with 8 bases matching TRBD1. The CDR3 runs 14 residues. The V gene end was trimmed by 0 bases and the J gene end by 10 bases; junction bases not matched to a gene: 5. The germline V gene has CDR1 LGHDT and CDR2 YNNKEL (reference sequence). CDR3 nucleotides: TGTGCCAGCAGCCAAGAGTCGCAGGGGGCTACCATATATTTT. It codes for CASSQESQGATIYF.

This rearrangement joins TRBV4-3 to TRBJ2-7; D might be TRBD1 (6 bases). V was shortened by 3 bases and J by 8 bases, with 11 bases between the two germline ends. CDR3 length: 12 residues. CDR1 is LGHNA and CDR2 is YSLEER in the germline V gene. CDR3: CASSHQQGQQYF. The CDR3, as DNA: TGCGCCAGCAGCCACCAACAGGGTCAGCAGTACTTC.

The chain joins TRBV15 to TRBJ2-5; D gene unclear. With 0 bases removed from V and 0 bases from J, the gap between germline ends came to 8 bases. This CDR3 has 15 residues. Germline CDR1 LNHNV, CDR2 YYDKDF (reference sequence). CDR3 region: CATSRDIGYQETQYF. In DNA, the CDR3 is TGTGCCACCAGCAGAGATATCGGGTACCAAGAGACCCAGTACTTC.

This chain links TRBV27 with TRBJ1-3, with a weak D call TRBD1 (5 bases). CDR1 and CDR2 from the germline V gene are MNHEY and SMNVEV (reference sequence). The CDR3 length is 15 residues. Trimming pared 5 bases from V and 2 bases from J, leaving 13 bases between. The CDR3 DNA is TGTGCCAGCAGTGGAGGGGTTACACCTGGAAACACCATATATTTT. Protein: CASSGGVTPGNTIYF.

The rearrangement links TRBV7-8 to TRBJ1-3; 10 bases agree with TRBD1. V was pared by 3 bases and J by 1 base, with 3 bases of the junction left unmatched. CDR1 is SGHVS, CDR2 FQNEAQ, per germline. The CDR3 loop spans 16 amino acids. This CDR3 is CASSFRQGASGNTIYF. The CDR3, as DNA: TGTGCCAGCAGCTTCCGACAGGGGGCTTCTGGAAACACCATATATTTT.

The chain carries TRBV7-9 and TRBJ1-1; D remains unclear. The CDR3 is 15 residues long. The V and J ends lost 9 bases and 4 bases respectively, with 21 bases between them. Germline lookup yields CDR1 SEHNR and CDR2 FQNEAQ (reference sequence). The CDR3 loop reads CASTLNTGGVTEAFF. CDR3 nucleotide sequence: TGTGCCAGTACCCTTAATACGGGAGGAGTCACTGAAGCTTTCTTT.

CDR3 amino acids: CASSFRIQSTDTQYF. The CDR3 coding sequence is TGCGCCAGCAGCTTCAGGATACAATCAACAGATACGCAGTATTTT. The chain links TRBV5-1 to TRBJ2-3; D is unclear. Trimming took off 2 bases at V and 3 bases at J, with 13 bases between the two ends. This CDR3 spans 15 amino acids. Per the germline V gene, CDR1 is SGHRS and CDR2 is YFSETQ.

The CDR3 DNA follows: TGTGCCAGCAGCCAAGGGTCGAGCGGGGGCACCGGGGAGCTGTTTTTT. Its translation: CASSQGSSGGTGELFF. The rearrangement joins TRBV4-2 to TRBJ2-2; 8 bases are a match to TRBD2. The CDR3 has 16 amino acids. CDR1 is LGHNA, CDR2 YNFKEQ, per germline. V lost 1 base and J lost 4; bases outside the gene matches: 5.

The chain has TRBV19 and TRBJ1-2, with TRBD1 matching 12 bases. The V segment lost 5 bases and the J segment 5 bases; nucleotides outside the gene matches: 9. Germline-derived CDR1 and CDR2 are LNHDA and SQIVND (reference sequence). The CDR3 contains 16 residues. CDR3 nucleotide sequence: TGTGCCAGTAGTCTCAACCGGGACAGGGGGCCGTATGGCTACACCTTC. This encodes CASSLNRDRGPYGYTF.

The chain links TRBV6-1 to TRBJ2-7, with D possibly TRBD2 on 5 matching bases. The V and J ends lost 2 bases and 0 bases respectively, with 11 bases between them. The CDR3 is 15 residues long. Looked up from germline, CDR1 is MNHNS and CDR2 is SASEGT. The CDR3: CASSEPGLSSYEQYF. The CDR3 DNA is TGTGCCAGCAGTGAACCCGGACTGAGCTCCTACGAGCAGTACTTC.